Sequencing of this T cell receptor beta chain was carried out in a study of cytomegalovirus exposure and HLA in healthy donors. Looking at the study overall: From donors who were HLA-typed, an early data release held 75 million to 85 million unique TCRs.

13 Jbeta primers and 60 Vbeta primers were used for the PCR. Data came from immunoSEQ multiplex PCR; TCRdb stores just in-frame clones and leaves some out. Here the sample spans some 250,000 clones, over 80% being singletons. In this sample, this clone turned up once. V was clipped by 4 bases and J by 2 bases, with 7 bases between them. From germline, CDR1 is SQVTM and CDR2 ANQGSEA. CDR3 length equals 12 residues. The TCR originated in a woman aged 40-49 years in good health and CMV-seropositive. Sequencing was carried out using PBMCs. The rearrangement links TRBV29-1 to TRBJ2-3; D is unclear. In DNA, the CDR3 is TGCAGCGTTGGTCCCTCCACAGATACGCAGTATTTT. Residues: CSVGPSTDTQYF.